The 20 T cell receptor beta chains listed next were all sequenced from one sample in a study of CD8+CD57+ T cells in acquired aplastic anemia. For CDR3 and TCR beta VDJ profiling, genomic DNA was the template used. Each CDR3 protein is one row after TCRdb ran MiXCR on the reads. The data contain about 130,000 distinct CDR3 sequences, roughly 50% of them singletons. The sample consisted of sorted CD4+, CD8+, or CD8+CD57+ T cells (not recorded which) from PBMCs. The receptors derive from a human donor in good health, serving as a control.

Concerning this clonotype itself: The junction departs from germline at one end; a sequencing error may be responsible. The chain links TRBV6-2 or TRBV6-3 to TRBJ1-1; perhaps TRBD1 as D (6 bases). Germline V CDR1 and CDR2: MNHEY, SVGEGT. This CDR3 contains 13 residues. CDR3 loop: CASSFFRDTEALF. The CDR3 DNA reads TGTGCCAGCAGTTTTTTCCGGGACACTGAAGCTCTCTTT.

This clonotype was detected ten times or more. V and J are TRBV25-1 and TRBJ2-7, with D possibly matching TRBD1 (5 bases). This CDR3 is built from 13 residues. V was pared by 7 bases and J by 2 bases, with 12 bases between. The germline V gene has CDR1 MGHDK and CDR2 SYGVNS. The CDR3 coding sequence is TGTGCCAGCAAGGGGAAGGGGACCTACGAGCAGTACTTC. Protein product: CASKGKGTYEQYF.

This clonotype was detected many times. This chain uses TRBV11-2 with TRBJ1-2, with D hard to call. Trimming removed 5 bases from V and 8 bases from J, with 9 bases in between. From germline, CDR1 is SGHAT and CDR2 FQNNGV. This CDR3 comprises 11 residues. The CDR3 DNA is TGTGCCAGCAGCGCCGCAGAAGGCTACACCTTC. This sequence encodes CASSAAEGYTF.

This chain connects TRBV15 to TRBJ2-7; perhaps TRBD2 as D (7 bases). The germline V gene encodes CDR1 LNHNV and CDR2 YYDKDF (reference sequence). This CDR3 is built from 14 residues. The germline V and J ends were trimmed by 5 bases and 3 bases, with 14 bases remaining between them. The CDR3, as DNA: TGTGCCACCAGCTACTACAGGGAGGGCTACGAGCAGTACTTC. It codes for CATSYYREGYEQYF.

This clonotype was seen just once. The CDR3 DNA sequence: TGTGCCACCAGTGATCGGCGGGAGGGATTAGATACGCAGTATTTT. This encodes CATSDRREGLDTQYF. The gene calls are TRBV15 and TRBJ2-3; 9 bases are shared with TRBD2. Trimming took 6 bases from V and 5 from J; bases not matched to a gene: 9. Germline V gene data show CDR1 as LNHNV and CDR2 as YYDKDF (reference sequence). The CDR3 runs 15 residues.

In the case of this clonotype: Compared with germline, one end of the junction differs, possibly owing to a read error. The DNA for the CDR3 is TGCGCCAGCAGCTTAGGAGGTAGCGGTAATCCACCCCTCCACTTT. This sequence encodes CASSLGGSGNPPLHF. This chain connects TRBV7-9 to TRBJ1-6; no definite D call. Germline V gives CDR1 SEHNR, CDR2 FQNEAQ (reference sequence). CDR3 length equals 15 residues.

This clonotype was recorded many times. The chain employs TRBV30 and TRBJ2-5; 10 bases align to TRBD1. Germline V lookup: CDR1 GTSNPN, CDR2 SVGIG (reference sequence). The CDR3 is 15 residues long. J was trimmed by 2 bases and V by 3 bases; bases with no gene match: 6. Here the CDR3 DNA reads TGTGCCTGGAGCCTGGGACAGGGGCAACAAGAGACCCAGTACTTC. Its translation: CAWSLGQGQQETQYF.

The chain links TRBV11-1 to TRBJ2-3; D remains ambiguous. CDR3 size: 15 residues. Germline loops: CDR1 SGHAT, CDR2 FQDESV (reference sequence). V lost 3 bases, J lost 0 bases, and 10 bases lay in between. The CDR3 DNA reads TGTGCCAGCAGCTTGAGTCCGACTAGCACAGATACGCAGTATTTT. Protein sequence: CASSLSPTSTDTQYF.

In this sample, this clonotype turned up many times. The chain joins TRBV5-1 to TRBJ1-2; 8 bases fit TRBD1. Per the germline V gene, CDR1 is SGHRS and CDR2 is YFSETQ. Trimming took 4 bases from V and 4 from J; bases not matched to a gene: 6. CDR3 size: 14 residues. The CDR3 region has the DNA TGCGCCAGCAGCCCAGGGGGCGGAGGCTATGGCTACACCTTC. This translates into CASSPGGGGYGYTF.

This clonotype was detected ten times or more. The chain couples TRBV7-6 to TRBJ1-2, with D hard to call. The CDR3 has 13 amino acids. CDR1 and CDR2 (germline): SGHVS, FNYEAQ. V gave up 1 base and J gave up 6 bases, with 9 bases separating them. CDR3 nucleotide sequence: TGTGCCAGCAGCTTAGTACCCTTTGATGGCTACACCTTC. This codes for CASSLVPFDGYTF.

Regarding this clonotype: A read error is likely, as this CDR3 ends without the conserved phenylalanine or tryptophan. V is TRBV25-1 and J is TRBJ1-2; 10 bases map to TRBD1. V gave up 6 bases and J gave up 4 bases; unmatched junction bases: 11. This CDR3 region has 16 residues. Per germline, CDR1 MGHDK and CDR2 SYGVNS. The CDR3: CASSLQTGTGVYGYTL. CDR3 DNA sequence: TGTGCCAGCAGCCTACAAACCGGGACAGGGGTCTATGGCTACACCCTC.

The chain links TRBV29-1 to TRBJ1-1; no clear D. CDR3 size: 11 residues. Trimming removed 4 bases from V and 0 bases from J, with 3 bases in between. Germline loops: CDR1 SQVTM, CDR2 ANQGSEA. As DNA, the CDR3 is TGCAGCGTTGTTTTGAACACTGAAGCTTTCTTT. Its protein product is CSVVLNTEAFF.

This clonotype was seen ten or more times. The J gene is TRBJ1-5, the V gene TRBV20-1, with D possibly being TRBD1 (6 bases). Germline V gene data show CDR1 as DFQATT and CDR2 as SNEGSKA (reference sequence). The CDR3 has 12 residues. The ends were cut back, 6 bases at V and 6 bases at J, with 12 bases in the middle. For the CDR3, the DNA is TGCAGTGCCGCCCCACAGGGTCAGCCCCAGCATTTT. Protein: CSAAPQGQPQHF.

This clonotype has just a few counts. The chain employs TRBV10-2 and TRBJ1-2, with 7 bases identical to TRBD1. The junction had 13 bases not matched to a gene; V was cut back by 6 bases and J by 3 bases. From germline, CDR1 is WSHSY and CDR2 SAAADI. CDR3 length: 16 residues. Here the CDR3 reads CASRDNNRGTDYGYTF. CDR3 DNA: TGCGCCAGCAGGGACAACAACAGGGGAACAGACTATGGCTACACCTTC.

V and J are TRBV11-1 and TRBJ1-3; D call uncertain. Germline V gene lookup returns CDR1 SGHAT and CDR2 FQDESV (reference sequence). The CDR3 covers 16 residues. V lost 0 bases, J lost 2 bases, and 11 bases lay in between. CDR3 sequence reads: CASSLAGIKPGNTIYF. Written as DNA, the CDR3 is TGTGCCAGCAGCTTAGCAGGGATTAAGCCTGGAAACACCATATATTTT.

This clonotype was recorded many times. The rearrangement uses TRBV3-1 and TRBJ1-2; no reliable D call. The germline V gene has CDR1 LGHDT and CDR2 YNNKEL (reference sequence). Trimming left V 4 bases short and J 8 bases short, with 11 bases between. This CDR3 region has 12 residues. The CDR3 DNA is TGTGCCAGCAGCCTAAATAGCAGGGGCTACACCTTC. Protein sequence: CASSLNSRGYTF.

The chain couples TRBV4-2 to TRBJ1-2, with D maybe TRBD1 (6 bases). Trimming removed 4 bases at V and 3 bases at J, with 27 bases between. This CDR3 contains 19 residues. From germline, CDR1 is LGHNA and CDR2 YNFKEQ. The CDR3 nucleotides read TGTGCCAGCAGCCCATCTAGCGGGGGGGCCCCACTTCGTTACTATGGCTACACCTTC. Translating it yields CASSPSSGGAPLRYYGYTF.

This clonotype has only one observation. This chain links TRBV19 with TRBJ2-3; no reliable D call. This CDR3 is built from 12 residues. Per germline, CDR1 LNHDA and CDR2 SQIVND (reference sequence). V was clipped by 3 bases and J by 3 bases, with 4 bases between them. As DNA, the CDR3 is TGTGCCAGTAGTATGCGTACAGATACGCAGTATTTT. This gives the protein CASSMRTDTQYF.

V is TRBV10-3 and J is TRBJ1-2, with 9 bases lining up with TRBD1. Germline V gene sequence: CDR1 ENHRY, CDR2 SYGVKD. V gave up 6 bases and J gave up 6 bases; unmatched junction bases: 11. The CDR3 contains 15 residues. The CDR3 sequence: CAISVTGGGRDGYTF. The CDR3 bases are TGTGCCATCAGCGTTACAGGGGGCGGCCGAGATGGCTACACCTTC.

J is TRBJ2-1 and V is TRBV12-3 or TRBV12-4, with D maybe TRBD1 (5 bases). V lost 6 bases and J 6 bases, leaving 9 bases between the germline ends. The CDR3 consists of 12 residues. The CDR3 reads CASRTAGNEQFF. The CDR3 DNA is TGTGCCAGCAGGACAGCTGGCAATGAGCAGTTCTTC.